Below are 16 T cell receptor beta chains sequenced from a single sample in a study of blood T cell repertoires in COVID-19. Some clones are missing from TCRdb's copy, which holds only in-frame ones; the method was immunoSEQ multiplex PCR. The table shows approximately 380,000 clones, with about 85% occurring only once. Sequencing was done on a sample of peripheral blood. Receptor source: a woman aged 18 to 35 with acute or convalescent COVID-19.

The V and J genes are TRBV15 and TRBJ1-1; a weak D match, TRBD1 (5 bases). This CDR3 is 13 amino acids long. CDR1 LNHNV and CDR2 YYDKDF come from the germline V gene (reference sequence). V lost 3 bases and J 1 base, leaving 6 bases between the germline ends. This CDR3 is CATSSQGNTEAFF. In DNA, the CDR3 is TGTGCCACCAGCAGCCAGGGGAACACTGAAGCTTTCTTT.

The rearrangement joins TRBV30 to TRBJ2-1, with a possible D match to TRBD1 (5 bases). In germline, CDR1 is GTSNPN, CDR2 SVGIG (reference sequence). This CDR3 is built from 11 residues. Between the trimmed V and J ends, which lost 5 bases and 7 bases, there was a span of 9 bases. The CDR3 region is CAWEGDNEQFF. The CDR3 nucleotides are TGTGCCTGGGAAGGGGATAATGAGCAGTTCTTC. Full variable domain (missing parts from reference TRBV30 and TRBJ2-1): SQTIHQWPATLVQPVGSPLSLECTVEGTSNPNLYWYRQAAGRGLQLLFYSVGIGQISSEVPQNLSASRPQDRQFILSSKKLLLSDSGFYLCAWEGDNEQFFGPGTRLTVL.

A remark on this clone: The junction departs from the called germline gene at one end, perhaps through a read error. The chain links TRBV27 to TRBJ2-7; TRBD2 is a possible D gene (5 bases). The CDR3 covers 13 residues. CDR1 and CDR2 (germline): MNHEY, SMNVEV (reference sequence). The CDR3 bases are TGTGCCAGCAGTTTGGAAAGAATAACGGAGGCGCACTTC. Protein: CASSLERITEAHF.

This clone was observed once. The chain recombines TRBV29-1 with TRBJ1-2, with 8 nucleotides matching TRBD1. The CDR3 contains 14 residues. The germline gives CDR1 SQVTM, CDR2 ANQGSEA. Germline trimming cut 3 bases from V and 3 bases from J; bases unmatched to any gene: 6. CDR3: CSVDGDRPYYGYTF. CDR3 in DNA: TGCAGCGTTGATGGGGACAGGCCCTACTATGGCTACACCTTC.

The V and J genes are TRBV9 and TRBJ2-1; the match to TRBD2 covers 8 bases. This CDR3 comprises 14 residues. Unmatched junction bases numbered 9, after V lost 6 bases and J lost 7 bases. Germline CDR1 is SGDLS and CDR2 is YYNGEE. This CDR3 is CASTNSGSVNEQFF. CDR3 bases: TGTGCCAGCACCAACAGCGGGAGTGTAAATGAGCAGTTCTTC.

The table lists this clone with a count of one. The rearrangement joins TRBV29-1 to TRBJ1-2; TRBD1 agrees at 7 bases. From germline, CDR1 is SQVTM and CDR2 ANQGSEA. V was pared by 6 bases and J by 7 bases, with 8 bases of the junction left unmatched. The CDR3 loop spans 12 amino acids. The CDR3 region is CSVTNAGGGYTF. In DNA form, the CDR3 reads TGCAGCGTAACCAATGCAGGGGGTGGCTACACCTTC.

As concerns this clone: The sample has other DNA sequences that encode this CDR3 too. The chain recombines TRBV6-1 with TRBJ1-2, with D possibly TRBD1 on 6 matching bases. V dropped 1 base and J dropped 5 bases, with 11 bases sitting between them. The CDR3 length is 14 residues. CDR1 and CDR2 (germline): MNHNS, SASEGT. The CDR3 loop reads CASSEGQGRYGYTF. DNA for the CDR3: TGTGCCAGCAGTGAAGGCCAGGGGAGATATGGCTACACCTTC.

This chain links TRBV3-1 (or the pseudogene TRBV3-2) with TRBJ1-6; 7 nucleotides agree with TRBD1. The germline CDR1 and CDR2 sequences are LGHDT and YNNKEL (reference sequence). Germline trimming cut 4 bases from V and 8 bases from J; bases unmatched to any gene: 8. The CDR3 extends over 15 amino acids. CDR3 residues: CASSPGVDRDSPLHF. Written as DNA, the CDR3 is TGTGCCAGCAGCCCGGGAGTAGACAGGGATTCACCCCTCCACTTT.

This clone showed up just a few times. The CDR3 loop reads CASSPDPGEGRGYTF. The CDR3 coding sequence is TGTGCCAGCAGCCCGGACCCGGGGGAGGGTCGTGGCTACACCTTC. This sequence joins TRBV3-1 (or the pseudogene TRBV3-2) and TRBJ1-2, with a possible D match to TRBD1 (5 bases). The length of the CDR3 is 15 residues. In germline, CDR1 is LGHDT, CDR2 YNNKEL (reference sequence). Trimming took off 4 bases at V and 7 bases at J, with 19 bases between the two ends.

This clone has only one observation. The chain recombines TRBV9 with TRBJ2-5, with 9 nucleotides matching TRBD1. CDR1 SGDLS and CDR2 YYNGEE come from the germline V gene. The CDR3 loop spans 18 amino acids. Unmatched junction bases numbered 17, after V lost 3 bases and J lost 5 bases. This CDR3 reads CASSAPRSYRGLEETQYF. The CDR3 region has the DNA TGTGCCAGCAGCGCGCCGCGAAGTTACAGGGGGCTGGAGGAGACCCAGTACTTC. Supplemented by reference TRBV9 and TRBJ2-5, the full variable domain reads DSGVTQTPKHLITATGQRVTLRCSPRSGDLSVYWYQQSLDQGLQFLIQYYNGEERAKGNILERFSAQQFPDLHSELNLSSLELGDSALYFCASSAPRSYRGLEETQYFGPGTRLLVL.

The CDR3 coding sequence is TGTGCCAGCAGTTCCCTGACTAGCGGGAGGGCCCCCAACGCAGAGACCCAGTACTTC. Protein: CASSSLTSGRAPNAETQYF. V gene TRBV27 combines with J gene TRBJ2-5, with 14 nucleotides matching TRBD2. The ends lost 4 bases at V and 4 bases at J; junction bases unmatched: 14. The CDR3 has 19 residues. Germline V lookup: CDR1 MNHEY, CDR2 SMNVEV (reference sequence).

This chain links TRBV2 with TRBJ2-2; D unresolved. Trimming took 7 bases from V and 5 from J, leaving 5 bases between them. The germline V gene encodes CDR1 SNHLY and CDR2 FYNNEI. This CDR3 contains 11 residues. CDR3 coding DNA: TGTGCCAGCACGGGTACCGGGGAGCTGTTTTTT. Its protein is CASTGTGELFF.

V is TRBV15 and J is TRBJ1-1; the D gene is possibly TRBD1 (6 bases). V dropped 3 bases and J dropped 3 bases, with 17 bases sitting between them. This CDR3 comprises 16 residues. CDR1 and CDR2 from the germline V gene are LNHNV and YYDKDF (reference sequence). CDR3: CATSSPGTTRDTEAFF. The CDR3 bases are TGTGCCACCAGCAGCCCCGGGACAACAAGGGACACTGAAGCTTTCTTT.

Note on this clone: Other DNA sequences in the sample encode the same CDR3. The chain recombines TRBV7-8 with TRBJ1-5; 8 bases agree with TRBD1. CDR1 and CDR2 (germline): SGHVS, FQNEAQ. J was trimmed by 4 bases and V by 2 bases; bases with no gene match: 4. CDR3 length equals 15 residues. The CDR3: CASSLRDRGNQPQHF. In nucleotides, the CDR3 is TGTGCCAGCAGCTTACGCGACAGGGGAAATCAGCCCCAGCATTTT.

This chain uses TRBV4-1 with TRBJ2-7, with 13 bases that match TRBD2. Germline CDR1 is MGHRA and CDR2 is YSYEKL. V lost 7 bases and J lost 0; bases outside the gene matches: 15. The CDR3 is made up of 19 amino acids. CDR3 protein: CASTPRRLAGGRSSYEQYF. Written as DNA, the CDR3 is TGCGCCAGCACCCCCCGGAGACTAGCGGGGGGTAGGAGCTCCTACGAGCAGTACTTC.

The V and J genes are TRBV10-3 and TRBJ1-2; TRBD1 matches 9 bases. The trim removed 2 bases at V and 3 bases at J, leaving 4 bases unmatched. CDR1 ENHRY and CDR2 SYGVKD come from the germline V gene. The CDR3 has 15 amino acids. CDR3: CAISEDGTGYYGYTF. The CDR3 DNA sequence: TGTGCCATCAGTGAGGATGGGACAGGGTACTATGGCTACACCTTC.